These 3 T cell receptor beta chains share one sample of origin, sequenced in a study of blood T cell repertoires in COVID-19. Some clones are missing from TCRdb's copy, which holds only in-frame ones; the method was immunoSEQ multiplex PCR. The table records about 250,000 clones, approximately 86% of them present only once. The sample was peripheral blood. The receptors derive from a human donor with COVID-19, enrolled during active disease. The donor label of this sample is uncertain.

The gene calls are TRBV19 and TRBJ1-5; 12 nucleotides agree with TRBD1. Unmatched junction bases numbered 6, after V lost 6 bases and J lost 0 bases. From germline, CDR1 is LNHDA and CDR2 SQIVND (reference sequence). This CDR3 is built from 17 residues. The CDR3 sequence: CASSGTGGLISNQPQHF. In DNA form, the CDR3 reads TGTGCCAGTAGCGGGACAGGGGGCCTGATTAGCAATCAGCCCCAGCATTTT.

The chain is built from TRBV7-9 and TRBJ1-2, with D possibly matching TRBD1 (6 bases). Deletions cut 1 base from V and 7 bases from J, with 16 bases between. The germline CDR1 and CDR2 sequences are SEHNR and FQNEAQ (reference sequence). The CDR3 extends over 15 amino acids. The CDR3, as DNA: TGTGCCAGCAGCTTAGACGTTCCCGTACAGGGTGGCTACACCTTC. Translation gives CASSLDVPVQGGYTF.

The chain recombines TRBV6-5 with TRBJ1-5, with no clear D. V was cut by 8 bases and J by 2 bases, with 10 bases left in between. The CDR3 is 13 residues long. Germline lookup yields CDR1 MNHEY and CDR2 SVGAGI. DNA of the CDR3: TGTGCCAGCGGAGAGGTCGGCAATCAGCCCCAGCATTTT. Its translation is CASGEVGNQPQHF.